This is a list of T cell receptor beta chains from one sample in a study of T cell responses to AZD1222 COVID-19 vaccine. Using immunoSEQ multiplex PCR, the repertoire was profiled, and TCRdb retains in-frame clones only, with some absent. The table has roughly 180,000 clones, approximately 95% seen once; the top ten hold about 1%. The sequencing here drew on peripheral blood, taken 28 days after the second dose of the MenACWY control vaccine. The receptors come from an adult who received the MenACWY meningococcal vaccine as a control. CDR3s include the opening cysteine and the closing phenylalanine or tryptophan. Rows give clone size only sometimes, using once, few, many, or a class for an expanded clone.

j_gene	v_gene	abundance	CDR3aa
TRBJ1-1	TRBV7-9	-	CASSLGQTTEAFF
TRBJ2-5	TRBV13	-	CASSLRGGAETQYF
TRBJ1-6	TRBV19	few	CASGDMGYNSPLHF
TRBJ1-2	TRBV6-2/TRBV6-3	-	CASSSSGISGYGYTF
TRBJ2-3	TRBV2	-	CASSHGQAPSTDTQYF
TRBJ2-1	TRBV2	-	CASKTGNRYNEQFF
TRBJ2-5	TRBV5-1	-	CASSPTPGGGGETQYF
TRBJ1-6	TRBV5-1	-	CASTAGRNSPLHF
TRBJ2-1	TRBV11-3	-	CASSPRTSPSGNEQFF
TRBJ1-2	TRBV6-6	-	CASSLPRGTHGYTF
TRBJ1-3	TRBV5-6	-	CASSYFERSGNTIYF
TRBJ1-2	TRBV7-9	-	CASSLAPRDYGYTF
TRBJ2-7	TRBV5-1	-	CASSNDGLGEQYF
TRBJ2-1	TRBV7-9	-	CASSSRGGIYNEQFF
TRBJ1-1	TRBV5-5	-	CASSLLGGANTEAFF
TRBJ1-3	TRBV9	-	CASSPSPLSSGNTIYF
TRBJ1-2	TRBV4-1	-	CASSQVSAVYGYTF
TRBJ2-1	TRBV6-2/TRBV6-3	-	CASSYSRTDYNEQFF